These 23 T cell receptor beta chains were sequenced from one sample in a study of glioma-infiltrating T cells listed by TCRdb under 2016. The listed sequencing device is Illumina MiSeq. TCR alpha and beta CDR3 regions were amplified with the iRepertoire nested amplicon-rescue multiplex PCR (arm-PCR) platform from RNA. In-frame beta chains were kept once TCRdb had trimmed the public reads at Q25 with fastp and called clones with MiXCR. For every CDR3 protein sequence, its rows merge into one entry that carries the most common genes and DNA. Recorded for this sample are about 93,000 distinct CDR3 sequences; approximately 39% of them occurred a single time. 35% to 40% of the sample is taken by the ten largest. Sequenced sample: glioma tissue, nonneoplastic brain tissue, or PBMCs (not recorded which). The receptors were sampled from a human donor with low-grade glioma or glioblastoma, undergoing nonglioma brain surgery, or in good health (not recorded which).

A note on this clonotype: The junction departs from germline at one end; a sequencing error may be responsible. The V call is TRBV4-1, the J call TRBJ2-1, with TRBD2 identical over 11 bases. The CDR3 has 19 amino acids. In germline, CDR1 is MGHRA, CDR2 YSYEKL. In DNA form, the CDR3 reads TGCGCCAGCAGCCAAGCGAGAAACGCTGGGACTAGCGGCTACAATAAGCAGTTCTTC. This sequence encodes CASSQARNAGTSGYNKQFF.

This chain links TRBV28 with TRBJ1-3, with D tentatively TRBD1 (6 bases). Germline V lookup: CDR1 MDHEN, CDR2 SYDVKM. Between the trimmed V and J ends, which lost 2 bases and 13 bases, there was a span of 18 bases. The CDR3 loop spans 14 amino acids. CDR3 residues: CASSLAGVGNIIYF. CDR3 bases: TGTGCCAGCAGTTTAGCAGGGGTTGGAAACATTATATATTTT.

This clonotype was observed a few times. The chain joins TRBV5-5 to TRBJ1-3; D not resolved. Trimming stripped 3 bases from V and 6 bases from J, with 16 bases between. The germline CDR1 and CDR2 sequences are SGHKS and YYEKEE (reference sequence). The CDR3 sequence is 15 residues long. The CDR3 DNA is TGTGCCAGCAGCTCTACCAATTGGAACAAAAACACCATATATTTT. This codes for CASSSTNWNKNTIYF.

This clonotype showed up many times. The chain has TRBV12-3 or TRBV12-4 and TRBJ2-7; TRBD1 matches at 7 bases. The CDR3 consists of 14 residues. V gave up 6 bases and J gave up 7 bases; unmatched junction bases: 12. The CDR3 DNA follows: TGTGCCAGCAGCCCTACGGGACAGATCGGTGAGCAGTACTTC. It translates to CASSPTGQIGEQYF.

Notes on this clonotype: A much larger clone differs from this one at a single base, so this may be a read error. This sequence joins TRBV13 and TRBJ1-1; D is unclear. V lost 5 bases to trimming and J lost 6 bases, with 13 bases between them. Germline V gene data show CDR1 as PRHDT and CDR2 as FYEKMQ (reference sequence). CDR3 length: 13 amino acids. DNA of the CDR3: TGTGCCAGCAGCGTGGTGTTAAACCCTGAAGCTTTCTTT. This translates into CASSVVLNPEAFF.

As concerns this clonotype: The final CDR3 position lacks the conserved phenylalanine or tryptophan, pointing to a likely read error. The J gene is TRBJ1-1, the V gene TRBV10-3; D is perhaps TRBD1 (6 bases). CDR1 is ENHRY, CDR2 SYGVKD, per germline. Trimming took off 11 bases at V and 1 base at J, with 23 bases between the two ends. CDR3 length: 16 amino acids. CDR3 in amino acids: CAGSSHIDRRNTEAFS. The CDR3 DNA sequence: TGTGCCGGCAGTTCCCACATCGACAGGCGGAACACTGAAGCTTTCTCT.

Comment on this clonotype: Mismatch with germline at one junction end may stem from a read error. The genes are TRBV3-1 and TRBJ2-7; TRBD2 matches at 9 bases. The CDR3 runs to 17 residues. CDR1 is LGHDT, CDR2 YNNKEL, per germline (reference sequence). CDR3 nucleotides: TGTGCCAGCAGCCAAGGTCGGGGGGCTAGCGGGAACTACGAGCAGTGCTTC. Translating it yields CASSQGRGASGNYEQCF.

On this clonotype itself: This sequence may be a read error, since a much larger clone differs from it by one base. CDR3 DNA sequence: TGTGCCAGCAGCTTACGGGAAACCGAGGGGGAGCTGTTTTTT. Its protein product is CASSLRETEGELFF. The J gene is TRBJ2-2, the V gene TRBV11-2; perhaps TRBD2 as D (5 bases). V was trimmed by 2 bases and J by 8 bases, leaving 12 bases between them. Germline V CDR1 and CDR2: SGHAT, FQNNGV. There are 14 residues in the CDR3.

The table lists this clonotype with many counts. The J gene is TRBJ2-6, the V gene TRBV2; D is unclear. This CDR3 region has 16 residues. The germline V gene encodes CDR1 SNHLY and CDR2 FYNNEI. V was pared by 3 bases and J by 0 bases, with 9 bases between. The CDR3 protein is CASSDLKDSGANVLTF. In DNA form, the CDR3 reads TGTGCCAGCAGTGACCTTAAGGACTCTGGGGCCAACGTCCTGACTTTC.

This clonotype appeared many times. CDR3 protein: CASSLSAGKNTEAFF. The CDR3 DNA is TGTGCCAGCAGCTTATCGGCAGGGAAGAACACTGAAGCTTTCTTT. The gene calls are TRBV7-3 and TRBJ1-1, with D possibly matching TRBD1 (5 bases). The length of the CDR3 is 15 residues. Germline V gives CDR1 SGHTA, CDR2 FQGTGA. V was shortened by 2 bases and J by 1 base, with 11 bases between the two germline ends.

For this clonotype: This may arise from a read error, as a much more abundant clone is one base away. The chain employs TRBV12-5 and TRBJ1-6; possible D gene TRBD1, 5 bases. This CDR3 is built from 17 residues. Germline V gives CDR1 LGHNT, CDR2 FRNRAP. The germline V and J ends were trimmed by 8 bases and 4 bases, with 21 bases remaining between them. As DNA, the CDR3 is TGTGCTAGTTTTTTGTCCCCTGGGACGGAGTATAATTCACCCCTCCACTTT. This codes for CASFLSPGTEYNSPLHF.

There are many counts of this clonotype. The chain links TRBV24-1 to TRBJ2-3, with 7 bases fitting TRBD1. CDR1 and CDR2 from the germline V gene are KGHDR and SFDVKD. The junction had 10 bases not matched to a gene; V was cut back by 4 bases and J by 4 bases. This CDR3 contains 16 residues. The CDR3 DNA sequence: TGTGCCACCAGTGACTCCGGGACAGCCGGGGCAGATACGCAGTATTTT. This encodes CATSDSGTAGADTQYF.

This clonotype came up many times. The rearrangement links TRBV3-1 to TRBJ2-5; D is uncertain. This CDR3 is built from 15 residues. Germline CDR1 LGHDT, CDR2 YNNKEL (reference sequence). V gave up 1 base and J gave up 1 base, with 10 bases separating them. The CDR3 nucleotides are TGTGCCAGCAGCCAAGGGGTAGCTCTCCAAGAGACCCAGTACTTC. It translates to CASSQGVALQETQYF.

Ten or more counts support this clonotype. V is TRBV6-2 or TRBV6-3 and J is TRBJ2-4; no definite D call. The CDR3 runs to 15 residues. Trimming stripped 4 bases from V and 0 bases from J, with 10 bases between. The germline V gene encodes CDR1 MNHEY and CDR2 SVGEGT. This chain's CDR3 is CASSSTQIAKNIQYF. CDR3 DNA sequence: TGTGCCAGCAGTTCGACTCAGATAGCCAAAAACATTCAGTACTTC.

As regards this clonotype: A much bigger clone sits one base away, suggesting this may be a read error. This chain links TRBV20-1 with TRBJ2-2, with D unresolved. This CDR3 is 14 amino acids long. Germline V gene lookup returns CDR1 DFQATT and CDR2 SNEGSKA (reference sequence). Trimming removed 1 base at V and 3 bases at J, with 9 bases between. The CDR3 DNA follows: TGCAGTGCTAGAGGAGAGTACTACACCGGGGAGCTGTTTTTT. Its protein product is CSARGEYYTGELFF.

This clonotype was found a few times. The V call is TRBV5-1, the J call TRBJ2-7; maybe TRBD1 (5 bases). Germline V CDR1 and CDR2: SGHRS, YFSETQ. The CDR3 is made up of 13 amino acids. Trimming took 5 bases from V and 0 from J, leaving 9 bases between them. The CDR3 DNA reads TGCGCCAGCAGGGAAGGGGACTCCTACGAGCAGTACTTC. It translates to CASREGDSYEQYF.

Concerning this clonotype itself: The junction shows a germline mismatch at one end, possibly a read error. The chain is built from TRBV15 and TRBJ1-1; no definite D call. CDR1 is LNHNV, CDR2 YYDKDF, per germline (reference sequence). The CDR3 is 14 residues long. DNA of the CDR3: TGTGCCGCAAGCCGAGATCAAGTAAACACTGAAGATTTCTTT. Translated, it gives CAASRDQVNTEDFF.

Ten or more counts support this clonotype. The rearrangement uses TRBV15 and TRBJ2-7; D unclear. Germline V CDR1 and CDR2: LNHNV, YYDKDF (reference sequence). V was cut by 1 base and J by 2 bases, with 6 bases left in between. This CDR3 comprises 13 residues. The CDR3 sequence: CATSRVPAYEQYF. The DNA of the CDR3 is TGTGCCACCAGCAGAGTCCCTGCCTACGAGCAGTACTTC.

The chain recombines TRBV3-1 with TRBJ1-4; no reliable D call. Germline assignment: CDR1 LGHDT and CDR2 YNNKEL (reference sequence). The CDR3 is 18 amino acids. Between the trimmed V and J ends, which lost 0 bases and 0 bases, there was a span of 14 bases. CDR3 nucleotide sequence: TGTGCCAGCAGCCAAGAGGCGCCAGGCGTTGCAACTAATGAAAAACTGTTTTTT. Its translation is CASSQEAPGVATNEKLFF.

To note about this clonotype: At one end the junction does not follow the germline gene, possibly because of a read error. This chain connects TRBV4-1 to TRBJ2-5, with D perhaps matching TRBD2 (6 bases). The CDR3 sequence is 10 residues long. Germline V gene data show CDR1 as MGHRA and CDR2 as YSYEKL. DNA of the CDR3: TGCGCCAGCCAAGGGGAGACTAGGGCCTTC. As protein: CASQGETRAF.

This clonotype was seen repeatedly, ten times or more. The chain uses TRBV19 and TRBJ1-1; D is ambiguous. Trimming stripped 4 bases from V and 4 bases from J, with 10 bases between. The CDR3 covers 13 residues. The germline V gene encodes CDR1 LNHDA and CDR2 SQIVND (reference sequence). CDR3 sequence reads: CASSTLGPTEAFF. In DNA, the CDR3 is TGTGCCAGTAGTACCCTCGGGCCCACTGAAGCTTTCTTT. The whole variable domain, filled in from reference TRBV19 and TRBJ1-1, reads DGGITQSPKYLFRKEGQNVTLSCEQNLNHDAMYWYRQDPGQGLRLIYYSQIVNDFQKGDIAEGYSVSREKKESFPLTVTSAQKNPTAFYLCASSTLGPTEAFFGQGTRLTVV.

Remarks on this clonotype: A much larger clone differs from this one at a single base, so this may be a read error. V gene TRBV18 combines with J gene TRBJ2-1, with D unresolved. The CDR3 sequence is 14 residues long. Looked up from germline, CDR1 is KGHSH and CDR2 is LQKENI. V was cut by 0 bases and J by 13 bases, with 16 bases left in between. In DNA, the CDR3 is TGTGCCAGCTCACCACCCACAGCACAAGAGACCCAGTTCTTC. It yields the protein CASSPPTAQETQFF.

About this clonotype: A much larger clone is a single base away; this may be a read error. This chain connects TRBV18 to TRBJ1-2; D ambiguous. V was trimmed by 5 bases and J by 3 bases, leaving 10 bases between them. Germline CDR1 and CDR2: KGHSH and LQKENI. CDR3 size: 13 residues. CDR3 region: CASSGRGDYGYTF. The CDR3 nucleotides read TGTGCCAGCTCAGGCAGAGGCGACTATGGCTACACCTTC.